This TCR beta chain appears in the sequencing data of a study of blood T cell repertoires in COVID-19. Background on the study: PBMCs, B-cell-depleted T cells, or T cells were the source of the cDNA or gDNA that made up the material.

Concerning this clone: Distinct nucleotide sequences in the sample also encode this CDR3.

TCRdb keeps only in-frame clones here, not all; method: immunoSEQ multiplex PCR. The sample shows tens of thousands of clones, roughly 80% of them seen only once. CDR3 length equals 16 residues. Germline V CDR1 and CDR2: SEHNR, FQNEAQ (reference sequence). Trimming at V came to 0 bases and at J to 2 bases, leaving 1 base not matched to a gene. The chain has TRBV7-9 and TRBJ2-1, with TRBD2 matching 10 bases. Sequencing was performed on peripheral blood. This receptor was taken from a man between 65 and 85 years old with active COVID-19. The CDR3 sequence: CASSLALAGAYNEQFF. The CDR3 DNA is TGTGCCAGCAGCTTAGCCCTAGCGGGAGCCTACAATGAGCAGTTCTTC. The full variable domain, with the rest looked up from reference TRBV7-9 and TRBJ2-1, is DTGVSQNPRHKITKRGQNVTFRCDPISEHNRLYWYRQTLGQGPEFLTYFQNEAQLEKSRLLSDRFSAERPKGSFSTLEIQRTEQGDSAMYLCASSLALAGAYNEQFFGPGTRLTVL.